Presented here are 2 T cell receptor beta chains from one specimen sequenced in a study of cytomegalovirus exposure and HLA in healthy donors. PCR employed 60 Vbeta and 13 Jbeta primers. Profiling relied on immunoSEQ multiplex PCR, and the TCRdb table lists in-frame clones only, not all of them. The sample has under 150,000 clones, 70% to 80% seen once. The specimen sequenced was PBMCs. The receptor set was obtained from a woman aged 25 to 45 in good health and CMV-seropositive.

This rearrangement joins TRBV9 to TRBJ2-2; D is unresolved. Between the trimmed V and J ends, which lost 4 bases and 6 bases, there was a span of 10 bases. The CDR3 spans 13 residues. The germline V gene has CDR1 SGDLS and CDR2 YYNGEE. The DNA for the CDR3 is TGTGCCAGCAGCCCCCGCGGCCCCGGGGAGCTGTTTTTT. Protein product: CASSPRGPGELFF.

In DNA, the CDR3 is TGTGCCAGCAGCCCAATTCAAGAGACCCAGTACTTC. It codes for CASSPIQETQYF. The V and J genes are TRBV7-9 and TRBJ2-5; no reliable D call. Trimming stripped 5 bases from V and 2 bases from J, with 6 bases between. The V gene's germline CDR1 is SEHNR and CDR2 FQNEAQ (reference sequence). The CDR3 is made up of 12 amino acids.